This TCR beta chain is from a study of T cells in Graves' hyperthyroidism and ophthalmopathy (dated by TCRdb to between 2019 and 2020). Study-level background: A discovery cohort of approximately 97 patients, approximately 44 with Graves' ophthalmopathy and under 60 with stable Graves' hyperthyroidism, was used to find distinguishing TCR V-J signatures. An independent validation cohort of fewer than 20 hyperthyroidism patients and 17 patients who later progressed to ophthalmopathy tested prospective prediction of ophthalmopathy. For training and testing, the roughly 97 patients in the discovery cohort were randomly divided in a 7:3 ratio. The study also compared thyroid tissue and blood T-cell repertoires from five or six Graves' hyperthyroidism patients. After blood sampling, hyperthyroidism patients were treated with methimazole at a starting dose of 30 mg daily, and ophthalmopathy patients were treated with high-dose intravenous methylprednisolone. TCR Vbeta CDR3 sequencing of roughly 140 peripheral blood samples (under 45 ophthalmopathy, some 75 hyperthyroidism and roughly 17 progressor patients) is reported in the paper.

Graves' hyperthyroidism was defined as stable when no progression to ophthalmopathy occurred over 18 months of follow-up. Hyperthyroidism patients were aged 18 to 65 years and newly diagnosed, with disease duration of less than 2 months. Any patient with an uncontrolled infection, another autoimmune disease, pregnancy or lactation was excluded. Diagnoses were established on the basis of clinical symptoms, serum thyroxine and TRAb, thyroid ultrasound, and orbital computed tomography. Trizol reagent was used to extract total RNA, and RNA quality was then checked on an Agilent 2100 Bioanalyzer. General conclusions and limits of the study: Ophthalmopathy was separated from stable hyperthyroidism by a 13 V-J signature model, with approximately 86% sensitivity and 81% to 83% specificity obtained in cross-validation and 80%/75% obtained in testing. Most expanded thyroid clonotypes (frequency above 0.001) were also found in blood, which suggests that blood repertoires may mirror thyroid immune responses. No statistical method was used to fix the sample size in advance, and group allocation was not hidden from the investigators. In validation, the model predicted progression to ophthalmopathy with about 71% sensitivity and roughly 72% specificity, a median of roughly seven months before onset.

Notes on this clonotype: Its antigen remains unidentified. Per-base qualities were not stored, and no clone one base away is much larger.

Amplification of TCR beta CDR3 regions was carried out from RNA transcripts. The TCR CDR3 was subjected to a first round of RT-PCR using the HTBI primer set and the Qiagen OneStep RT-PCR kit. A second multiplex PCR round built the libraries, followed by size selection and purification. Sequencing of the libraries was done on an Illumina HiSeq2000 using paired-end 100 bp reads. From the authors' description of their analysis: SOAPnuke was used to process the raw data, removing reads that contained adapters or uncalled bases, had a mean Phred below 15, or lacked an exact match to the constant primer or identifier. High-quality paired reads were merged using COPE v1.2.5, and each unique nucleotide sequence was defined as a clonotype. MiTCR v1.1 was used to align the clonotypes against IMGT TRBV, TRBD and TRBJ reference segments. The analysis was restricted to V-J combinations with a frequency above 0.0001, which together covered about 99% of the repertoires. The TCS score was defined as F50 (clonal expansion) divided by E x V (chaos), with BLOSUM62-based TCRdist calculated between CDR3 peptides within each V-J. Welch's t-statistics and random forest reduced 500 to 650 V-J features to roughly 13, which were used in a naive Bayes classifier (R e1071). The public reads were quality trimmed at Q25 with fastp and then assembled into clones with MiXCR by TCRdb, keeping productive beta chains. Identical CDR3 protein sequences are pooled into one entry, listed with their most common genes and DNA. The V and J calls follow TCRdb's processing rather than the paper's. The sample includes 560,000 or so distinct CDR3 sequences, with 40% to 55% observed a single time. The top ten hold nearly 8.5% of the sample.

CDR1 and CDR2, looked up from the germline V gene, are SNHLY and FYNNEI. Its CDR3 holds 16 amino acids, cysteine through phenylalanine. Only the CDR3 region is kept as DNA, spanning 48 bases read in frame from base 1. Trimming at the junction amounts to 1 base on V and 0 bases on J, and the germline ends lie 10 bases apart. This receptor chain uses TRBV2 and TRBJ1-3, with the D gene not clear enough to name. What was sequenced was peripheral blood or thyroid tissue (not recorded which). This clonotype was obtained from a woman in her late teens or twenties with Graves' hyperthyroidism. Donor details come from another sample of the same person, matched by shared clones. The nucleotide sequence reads TGTGCCAGCAGTGAAGGCCCCGACAACTCTGGAAACACCATATATTTT. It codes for CASSEGPDNSGNTIYF.